These T cell receptor beta chains were read from a single sample in a study of T-cell memory formation after mild COVID-19. TCRdb re-called the 5' RACE reads through MiXCR, storing one row per CDR3 protein. This sample yields 170,000 or so distinct CDR3 sequences, of which 20% to 25% are seen a single time; under 30% belongs to the top ten. The sequencing input was PBMCs or a T cell subset sorted from them (not recorded which). The receptors stem from an adult woman who had mild COVID-19 (a few samples of this study predate the infection). Cell type and time point are not known. Both conserved end residues are part of each CDR3. The order of the fields is clone size, V gene, D gene, J gene, CDR3 DNA, CDR3 protein. A D gene is named only where the DNA matches it firmly. Not every row has a clone size; where given, it reads once, few, many or a size class.

few	TRBV7-9	NA	TRBJ2-7	TGTGCCAGCAGCGCCCCGGGGCCCCACGAGCAGTACTTC	CASSAPGPHEQYF
few	TRBV5-1	NA	TRBJ1-1	TGCGCCAGCAGCTTGCGGTTACACACTGAAGCTTTCTTT	CASSLRLHTEAFF
few	TRBV9	NA	TRBJ2-1	TGTGCCAGCAGCCCCGGCGGGTTGGGCAATGAGCAGTTCTTC	CASSPGGLGNEQFF
few	TRBV29-1	NA	TRBJ1-1	TGCAGCGTTCCCCGACAGAGTGAAGCTTTCTTT	CSVPRQSEAFF
few	TRBV15	NA	TRBJ2-3	TGTGCCACCAGCATCCTCCCGAGTGGACCGAACGTACTTGATACGCAGTATTTT	CATSILPSGPNVLDTQYF
NA	TRBV27	NA	TRBJ1-1	TGTGCCAGCAGATCCTTAGAGGTCGACACTGAAGCTTTCTTT	CASRSLEVDTEAFF
NA	TRBV5-1	TRBD1	TRBJ1-4	TGCGCCAGCAGCTTGGGGGACAGGGATGAAAAACTGTTTTTT	CASSLGDRDEKLFF
few	TRBV4-3	TRBD1	TRBJ2-4	TGCGCCAGCAGCCAGGGGACAGGGGACATTCAGTACTTC	CASSQGTGDIQYF
few	TRBV7-3	TRBD2	TRBJ2-3	TGTGCCAGCAGCTTAGTGGCGGGGGGGGAAGATACGCAGTATTTT	CASSLVAGGEDTQYF
few	TRBV11-2	NA	TRBJ2-5	TGTGCCAGCAGCTCATCCGGGGGCAGGGGTAGGGAGACCCAGTACTTC	CASSSSGGRGRETQYF
few	TRBV6-6	NA	TRBJ1-1	TGTGCCAGCAGTACATCAAGTTCGGACACTGAAGCTTTCTTT	CASSTSSSDTEAFF
NA	TRBV4-2	NA	TRBJ2-1	TGTGCCAGCAGCCAAGCCGACAATGAGCAGTTCTTC	CASSQADNEQFF
NA	TRBV7-9	NA	TRBJ1-1	TGTGCCAGCAGTCCCCCCCCGGGAAGTGAAGCTTTCTTT	CASSPPPGSEAFF
NA	TRBV10-3	NA	TRBJ1-1	TGTGCCATCAGTGCCCTTCTGGGAGGGAACACTGAAGCTTTCTTT	CAISALLGGNTEAFF
NA	TRBV7-9	TRBD1	TRBJ1-4	TGTGCCAGCAGCTTGGGGACAGGGGGTGAAAAACTGTTTTTT	CASSLGTGGEKLFF
NA	TRBV2	NA	TRBJ1-1	TGTGCCAGCAGCGGACAACCGAACACTGAAGCTTTCTTT	CASSGQPNTEAFF
NA	TRBV11-3	NA	TRBJ2-1	TGTGCCAGCAGCCACCTCGCTGGCCCCAGGCAAGGCGAGTACAATGAGCAGTTCTTC	CASSHLAGPRQGEYNEQFF
many	TRBV6-6	TRBD1	TRBJ1-5	TGTGCCAGCCAACATAGGGACAGTCTTCTTTCCAATCAGCCCCAGCATTTT	CASQHRDSLLSNQPQHF
few	TRBV6-5	TRBD1	TRBJ2-1	TGTGCCAGCAGTACCCCTTACAAGAGGGGGCGGTTGAATGAGCAGTTCTTC	CASSTPYKRGRLNEQFF
few	TRBV7-9	TRBD2	TRBJ2-1	TGTGCCATCCCCGGGGGGGTTGGACAGCCCCCCCATGAGCAGTTCTTC	CAIPGGVGQPPHEQFF
NA	TRBV7-9	TRBD1	TRBJ1-4	TGTGCCAGCAGCTCCCGGACAGGAAGACTTAATGAAAAACTGTTTTTT	CASSSRTGRLNEKLFF
NA	TRBV12-3/TRBV12-4	TRBD1	TRBJ1-1	TGTGCCAGCAGTTTAGGACAGGGGGGAGAAGCTTTCTTT	CASSLGQGGEAFF
NA	TRBV20-1	NA	TRBJ1-1	TGCAGTGCTAGTTTGGGGGCCGATATGAACACTGAAGCTTTCTTT	CSASLGADMNTEAFF
NA	TRBV4-2	TRBD1	TRBJ2-4	TGTGCCAGCAGCCAAGTTGACAGGGAAAACATTCAGTACTTC	CASSQVDRENIQYF
NA	TRBV9	NA	TRBJ2-7	TGTGCCAGCGGTTGGGGGCCCTCCTACGAGCAGTACTTC	CASGWGPSYEQYF
NA	TRBV6-1	TRBD2	TRBJ2-1	TGTGCCAGCAGTCCTCCGGGACTAGCGGGCCATAATGAGCAGTTCTTC	CASSPPGLAGHNEQFF
NA	TRBV20-1	NA	TRBJ1-2	TGCAGTGCTAGAGATCCGTTACAGGGCTTATCTAACTATGGCTACACCTTC	CSARDPLQGLSNYGYTF
NA	TRBV15	NA	TRBJ1-2	TGTGCCACCAGTCCCGACGTGGAGCAAGCCTATGGCTACACCTTC	CATSPDVEQAYGYTF
few	TRBV27	NA	TRBJ2-2	TGTGCCAGCAGTTTCGGGAGAGGGGCCGGGGAGCTGTTTTTT	CASSFGRGAGELFF
NA	TRBV5-6	NA	TRBJ1-1	TGTGCCAGCAGCTTGGGTGACGGCGAAGCTGAAGCTTTCTTT	CASSLGDGEAEAFF
few	TRBV29-1	NA	TRBJ1-4	TGCAGCGTTGAAGAATTGAGGCCCTTCGGAGAAAAACTGTTTTTT	CSVEELRPFGEKLFF
once	TRBV5-1	NA	TRBJ2-7	TGCGCCAGCAGCCTGGCCCCGGGACAACAATACGAGCAGTACTTC	CASSLAPGQQYEQYF
NA	TRBV7-6	NA	TRBJ2-7	TGTGCCAGCAGCTCCACAGAAAGCTACGAGCAGTACTTC	CASSSTESYEQYF
NA	TRBV5-1	NA	TRBJ2-7	TGCGCCAGCAGCTTGACCGACAAGCTGGAGCAGTACTTC	CASSLTDKLEQYF
NA	TRBV7-7	TRBD1	TRBJ2-2	TGTGCCAGCAGCTTAGAGGGGGCGTCCACCGGGGAGCTGTTTTTT	CASSLEGASTGELFF